Following are 12 T cell receptor beta chains from one sample sequenced in a study of beta chain features in type 1 diabetes. The whole isolated RNA underwent reverse transcription, so sequencing captured expressed TCRB transcripts. Using immunoSEQ multiplex PCR, the repertoire was profiled, and TCRdb retains in-frame clones only, with some absent. The sample lists tens of thousands of clones, under 35% occurring once. Sequencing was performed on stem cell memory CD4+ T cells from blood. Receptor source: a woman between 18 and 29 years old in good health.

This clone was detected only a few times. The CDR3 DNA follows: TGTGCCAGCAGCTATGGTCGACAGGGGGCCGATGGCTACACCTTC. Its protein product is CASSYGRQGADGYTF. The rearrangement uses TRBV7-2 and TRBJ1-2; 10 bases fit TRBD1. The CDR3 contains 15 residues. Germline V gene sequence: CDR1 SGHTA, CDR2 FQGNSA. The ends lost 4 bases at V and 6 bases at J; junction bases unmatched: 8.

There are a few counts of this clone. The gene calls are TRBV7-2 and TRBJ2-1; the match to TRBD2 covers 7 bases. CDR3 size: 13 residues. The V and J ends lost 6 bases and 7 bases, in that order; junction bases with no gene match: 6. The V gene's germline CDR1 is SGHTA and CDR2 FQGNSA. The CDR3 region is CASRFGGGNEQFF. The CDR3 bases are TGTGCCAGCAGATTTGGGGGGGGTAATGAGCAGTTCTTC.

The genes are TRBV7-2 and TRBJ1-4; 8 bases are a match to TRBD1. This CDR3 is built from 15 residues. Looked up from germline, CDR1 is SGHTA and CDR2 is FQGNSA. V trimming: 8 bases; J trimming: 4 bases; junction bases outside the gene matches: 9. CDR3 DNA: TGTGCCAGCCGCCGCCCGGGACAGGTTAATGAAAAACTGTTTTTT. It yields the protein CASRRPGQVNEKLFF.

The chain employs TRBV30 and TRBJ1-2; a possible D gene is TRBD1 (6 bases). This CDR3 region has 13 residues. Germline assignment: CDR1 GTSNPN and CDR2 SVGIG (reference sequence). V was clipped by 4 bases and J by 1 base, with 10 bases between them. CDR3 nucleotide sequence: TGTGCCTGGACCCCCAGGGGTAACTATGGCTACACCTTC. Encoded protein: CAWTPRGNYGYTF. Full variable domain (rest looked up from reference TRBV30 and TRBJ1-2): SQTIHQWPATLVQPVGSPLSLECTVEGTSNPNLYWYRQAAGRGLQLLFYSVGIGQISSEVPQNLSASRPQDRQFILSSKKLLLSDSGFYLCAWTPRGNYGYTFGSGTRLTVV.

This clone showed up just a few times. The chain employs TRBV18 and TRBJ2-7, with 8 bases that match TRBD2. The length of the CDR3 is 16 residues. V trimming: 3 bases; J trimming: 6 bases; junction bases outside the gene matches: 13. CDR1 is KGHSH, CDR2 LQKENI, per germline. The CDR3 here is CASSPRGGLSGGEQYF. The CDR3 DNA reads as TGTGCCAGCTCACCGCGCGGGGGGCTGTCTGGGGGCGAGCAGTACTTC.

The V gene is TRBV2, the J gene TRBJ2-5; TRBD2 aligns across 11 bases. Per germline, CDR1 SNHLY and CDR2 FYNNEI. The CDR3 length is 14 residues. V was pared by 6 bases and J by 5 bases, with 5 bases of the junction left unmatched. The CDR3 DNA reads as TGTGCCAGCAGCCGGACTAGCGGGCTGGAGACCCAGTACTTC. It is translated as CASSRTSGLETQYF. The complete variable domain, with remaining parts taken from reference TRBV2 and TRBJ2-5, reads EPEVTQTPSHQVTQMGQEVILRCVPISNHLYFYWYRQILGQKVEFLVSFYNNEISEKSEIFDDQFSVERPDGSNFTLKIRSTKLEDSAMYFCASSRTSGLETQYFGPGTRLLVL.

The chain uses TRBV5-1 and TRBJ1-1; TRBD1 might be the D (5 bases). CDR1 is SGHRS, CDR2 YFSETQ, per germline. V lost 1 base and J lost 5, with 6 bases in between. CDR3 size: 12 residues. The CDR3 nucleotides read TGCGCCAGCAGCTTGAGGGGAACTGAAGCTTTCTTT. It specifies CASSLRGTEAFF.

This clone came up a few times. The rearrangement links TRBV14 to TRBJ2-1; 10 nucleotides agree with TRBD2. CDR3 length equals 15 residues. Germline lookup yields CDR1 SGHDN and CDR2 FVKESK. J gave up 5 bases and V 2 bases, and 3 bases lay outside the gene matches. In DNA, the CDR3 is TGTGCCAGCAGCCAAAGGCTAGCGGGAGACAATGAGCAGTTCTTC. Residues: CASSQRLAGDNEQFF.

The chain combines TRBV5-6 with TRBJ2-3, with D uncertain. The CDR3 is 14 residues long. The germline gives CDR1 SGHDT, CDR2 YYEEEE. The V end was cut by 4 bases, the J end by 1 base, with 10 bases between. The CDR3 spells CASSTPGRTDTQYF. DNA of the CDR3: TGTGCCAGCAGCACCCCAGGTCGCACAGATACGCAGTATTTT.

This clone was observed a handful of times. This chain links TRBV5-4 with TRBJ2-1; D remains unclear. V was shortened by 0 bases and J by 4 bases, with 11 bases between the two germline ends. The germline gives CDR1 SGHNT, CDR2 YYREEE (reference sequence). The CDR3 loop spans 15 amino acids. CDR3: CASSLDAGQYNEQFF. In nucleotides, the CDR3 is TGTGCCAGCAGCTTGGATGCTGGGCAGTACAATGAGCAGTTCTTC. Full variable domain (remainder filled in from reference TRBV5-4 and TRBJ2-1): ETGVTQSPTHLIKTRGQQVTLRCSSQSGHNTVSWYQQALGQGPQFIFQYYREEENGRGNFPPRFSGLQFPNYSSELNVNALELDDSALYLCASSLDAGQYNEQFFGPGTRLTVL.

V usage is TRBV7-2 and J usage is TRBJ1-6; D unresolved. This CDR3 is built from 19 residues. Germline V gene lookup returns CDR1 SGHTA and CDR2 FQGNSA. V was clipped by 5 bases and J by 7 bases, with 27 bases between them. The DNA for the CDR3 is TGTGCCAGCAGCCCAAAGACGACGGCGGGCACACGCAGCAATTCACCCCTCCACTTT. It encodes CASSPKTTAGTRSNSPLHF.

This clone was seen only a few times. The J gene is TRBJ1-5, the V gene TRBV6-6; TRBD1 matches at 8 bases. The CDR3 runs 16 residues. Germline CDR1 reads MNHNY; CDR2 reads SVGAGI (reference sequence). The V segment lost 5 bases and the J segment 0 bases; nucleotides outside the gene matches: 6. The CDR3 loop is CASSTRTGHSNQPQHF. The CDR3 region has the DNA TGTGCCAGCAGTACACGGACAGGGCATAGCAATCAGCCCCAGCATTTT.